Each of the 4 T cell receptor beta chains below was sequenced from the same sample in a study of Ad26.COV2.S vaccination and SARS-CoV-2 variants. Using immunoSEQ multiplex PCR, the repertoire was profiled, and TCRdb retains in-frame clones only, with some absent. The sample includes approximately 480,000 clones, 70% to 90% of them seen just once. Treatment described: about 20 received Ad26.COV2.S at low or high dose, single or two shots; several received placebo; per-sample allocation not given. All samples were drawn on day 63, counting from the first vaccine or placebo injection. The input for sequencing was peripheral blood, taken in a trial of Ad26.COV2.S vaccine versus placebo. The receptors come from a person between 18 and 59 years old who received the Ad26.COV2.S COVID-19 vaccine or a placebo.

V is TRBV29-1 and J is TRBJ2-7; 11 bases line up with TRBD2. The CDR3 extends over 19 amino acids. Germline assignment: CDR1 SQVTM and CDR2 ANQGSEA. Trimming cost V 0 bases and J 0 bases; bases outside gene matches: 13. The CDR3 sequence is CSVEDRTGTSGGGSYEQYF. CDR3 DNA: TGCAGCGTTGAAGATCGGACCGGGACTAGCGGCGGTGGCTCCTACGAGCAGTACTTC.

This clone came up a few times. The chain uses TRBV19 and TRBJ2-7, with 7 bases fitting TRBD1. V lost 7 bases to trimming and J lost 1 base; unmatched junction nucleotides: 7. This CDR3 is built from 14 residues. Looked up from germline, CDR1 is LNHDA and CDR2 is SQIVND (reference sequence). This CDR3 reads CASMSPGQSYEQYF. The CDR3 nucleotides read TGTGCCAGTATGTCCCCGGGACAGTCCTACGAGCAGTACTTC.

The chain carries TRBV6-1 and TRBJ2-2, with D perhaps matching TRBD1 (6 bases). The CDR3 sequence is 15 residues long. Trimming took 3 bases from V and 0 from J, leaving 8 bases between them. Germline V gives CDR1 MNHNS, CDR2 SASEGT. The CDR3, as DNA: TGTGCCAGCAGTGACAGGGGAGCGAACACCGGGGAGCTGTTTTTT. This encodes CASSDRGANTGELFF.

The V call is TRBV6-4, the J call TRBJ2-1; D is ambiguous. There are 14 residues in the CDR3. The V gene's germline CDR1 is MRHNA and CDR2 SNTAGT. V was clipped by 5 bases and J by 6 bases, with 14 bases between them. CDR3 region: CASSQTTAGNEQFF. DNA of the CDR3: TGTGCCAGCAGTCAAACCACGGCTGGCAATGAGCAGTTCTTC.